Detailed here is one T cell receptor (beta chain). Primers: 60 Vbeta forward and 13 Jbeta reverse. Original data processing: In a later analysis, approximately 80 million unique TCR beta chains included roughly 11 million shared by two or more donors. Clones were read by immunoSEQ multiplex PCR, and TCRdb kept only the in-frame ones, dropping some. The D gene and trimming were derived from the DNA, and the V and J assignments and clone size from that table. Among about 140,000 clones listed, over 60% were seen once. The CDR3 sequence is 15 residues long. The V gene end was trimmed by 4 bases and the J gene end by 4 bases; junction bases not matched to a gene: 3. Germline V CDR1 and CDR2: SGHAT, FQNNGV. The data are from a study of cytomegalovirus exposure and HLA in healthy donors.

The TCR sequence derives from a woman aged 60-75 years in good health and CMV-seronegative. Specimen: PBMCs. The chain combines TRBV11-2 with TRBJ2-3; 12 bases are a match to TRBD2. The DNA for the CDR3 is TGTGCCAGCAGCTCTTGGACTAGCGGGGCAGATACGCAGTATTTT. This gives the protein CASSSWTSGADTQYF.